This entry describes one T cell receptor (beta chain). This sample was included in a study of blood T cell repertoires in COVID-19. Background on the study: Whether acute or convalescent, the COVID-19 samples came from the United States, Italy and Spain. In each case, the material was cDNA or gDNA derived from T cells, B-cell-depleted T cells, or PBMCs.

J lost 0 bases, V lost 0 bases, and 14 bases had no gene match. Germline loops: CDR1 MDHEN, CDR2 SYDVKM. CDR3 length equals 20 residues. Original processing methods: From reference gene primer amplification, estimates of nucleated cell counts were derived. The protocol was immunoSEQ multiplex PCR, while the TCRdb copy is restricted to in-frame clones and leaves out a portion. D and trimming come from the DNA, and the V and J calls and clone size come from that table. The sample holds a few hundred thousand clones, roughly 86% seen once. The chain carries TRBV28 and TRBJ2-7; the match to TRBD2 covers 10 bases. The material sequenced was peripheral blood. This sequence was found in a human donor in a cohort sampled during active COVID-19. Here the CDR3 DNA reads TGTGCCAGCAGTTTATGGGTGAAGGTAGCGGGAGGCCCGAGCTCCTACGAGCAGTACTTC. Amino acids: CASSLWVKVAGGPSSYEQYF.